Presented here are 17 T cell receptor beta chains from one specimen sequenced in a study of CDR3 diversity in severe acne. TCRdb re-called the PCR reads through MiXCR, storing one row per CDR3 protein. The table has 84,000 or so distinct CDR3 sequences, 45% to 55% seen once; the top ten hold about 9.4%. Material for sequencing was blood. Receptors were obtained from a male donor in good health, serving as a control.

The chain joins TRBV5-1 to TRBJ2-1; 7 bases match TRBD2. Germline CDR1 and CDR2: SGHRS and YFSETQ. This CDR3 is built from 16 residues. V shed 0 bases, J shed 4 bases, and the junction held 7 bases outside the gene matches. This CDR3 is CASSLGSGASYNEQFF. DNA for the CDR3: TGCGCCAGCAGCTTGGGGAGCGGGGCCAGTTACAATGAGCAGTTCTTC.

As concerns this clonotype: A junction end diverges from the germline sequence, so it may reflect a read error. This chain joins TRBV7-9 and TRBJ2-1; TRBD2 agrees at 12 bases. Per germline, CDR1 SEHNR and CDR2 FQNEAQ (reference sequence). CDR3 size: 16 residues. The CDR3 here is CASSYTSGGTDNERFF. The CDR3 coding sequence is TGCGCCAGCAGCTATACTAGCGGGGGGACTGACAATGAGCGGTTCTTC.

CDR3 loop: CASSSDRGSPLHF. The CDR3 nucleotides read TGTGCCAGCAGTTCTGACAGGGGTTCACCCCTCCACTTT. V gene TRBV28 combines with J gene TRBJ1-6; TRBD1 matches at 8 bases. The ends lost 4 bases at V and 9 bases at J; junction bases unmatched: 2. CDR1 is MDHEN, CDR2 SYDVKM, per germline. This CDR3 comprises 13 residues.

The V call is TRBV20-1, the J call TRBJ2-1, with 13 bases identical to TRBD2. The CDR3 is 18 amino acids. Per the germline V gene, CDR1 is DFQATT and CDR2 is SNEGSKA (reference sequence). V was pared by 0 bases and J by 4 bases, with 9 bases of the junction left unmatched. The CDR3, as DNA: TGCAGTGCTAGAGATACCGGACTAGCGGGGGTATTTTACAATGAGCAGTTCTTC. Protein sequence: CSARDTGLAGVFYNEQFF.

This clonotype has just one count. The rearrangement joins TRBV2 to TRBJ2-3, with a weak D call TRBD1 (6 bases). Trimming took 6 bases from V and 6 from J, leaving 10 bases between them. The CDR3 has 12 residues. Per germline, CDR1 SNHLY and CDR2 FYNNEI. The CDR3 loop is CASRRGYDTQYF. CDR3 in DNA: TGTGCCAGCAGGAGGGGGTACGATACGCAGTATTTT.

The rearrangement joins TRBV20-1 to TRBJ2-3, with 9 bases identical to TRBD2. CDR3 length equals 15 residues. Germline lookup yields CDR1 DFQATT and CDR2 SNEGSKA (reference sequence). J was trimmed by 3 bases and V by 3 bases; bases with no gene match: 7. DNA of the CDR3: TGCAGTGCTAGTATGCGGGGGGGGCGGACAGATACGCAGTATTTT. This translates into CSASMRGGRTDTQYF.

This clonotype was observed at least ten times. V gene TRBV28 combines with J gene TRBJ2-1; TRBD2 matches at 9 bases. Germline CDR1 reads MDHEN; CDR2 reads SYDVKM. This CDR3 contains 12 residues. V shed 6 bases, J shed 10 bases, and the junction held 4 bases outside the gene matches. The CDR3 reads CASRLAGVEQFF. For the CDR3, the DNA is TGTGCCAGCAGGTTAGCGGGAGTAGAGCAGTTCTTC. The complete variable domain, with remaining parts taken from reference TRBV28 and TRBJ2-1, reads DVKVTQSSRYLVKRTGEKVFLECVQDMDHENMFWYRQDPGLGLRLIYFSYDVKMKEKGDIPEGYSVSREKKERFSLILESASTNQTSMYLCASRLAGVEQFFGPGTRLTVL.

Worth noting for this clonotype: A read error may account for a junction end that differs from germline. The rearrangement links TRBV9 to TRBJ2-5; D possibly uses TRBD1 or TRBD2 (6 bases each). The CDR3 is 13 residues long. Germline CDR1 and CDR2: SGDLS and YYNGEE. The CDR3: CASSPETGGEECF. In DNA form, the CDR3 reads TGTGCCAGCAGCCCCGAGACAGGAGGGGAGGAGTGCTTC.

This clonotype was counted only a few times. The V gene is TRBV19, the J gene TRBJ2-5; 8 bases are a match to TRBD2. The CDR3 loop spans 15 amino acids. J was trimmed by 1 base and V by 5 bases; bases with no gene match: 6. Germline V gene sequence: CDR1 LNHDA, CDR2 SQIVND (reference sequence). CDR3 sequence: CASSSGGAIQETQYF. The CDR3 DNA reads TGTGCCAGTAGTTCGGGGGGGGCGATCCAAGAGACCCAGTACTTC.

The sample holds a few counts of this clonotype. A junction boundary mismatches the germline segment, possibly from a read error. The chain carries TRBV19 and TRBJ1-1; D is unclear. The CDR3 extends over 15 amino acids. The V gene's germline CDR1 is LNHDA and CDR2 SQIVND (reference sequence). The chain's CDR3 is CASSIKGGPNAEAFF. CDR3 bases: TGTGCCAGTAGTATCAAAGGCGGTCCGAACGCTGAAGCTTTCTTT.

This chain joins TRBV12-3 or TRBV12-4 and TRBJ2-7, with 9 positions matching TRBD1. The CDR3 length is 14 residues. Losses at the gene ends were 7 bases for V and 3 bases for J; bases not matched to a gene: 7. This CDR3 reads CASTLGTGSYEQYF. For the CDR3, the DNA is TGTGCCAGCACCCTCGGGACAGGGAGCTACGAGCAGTACTTC.

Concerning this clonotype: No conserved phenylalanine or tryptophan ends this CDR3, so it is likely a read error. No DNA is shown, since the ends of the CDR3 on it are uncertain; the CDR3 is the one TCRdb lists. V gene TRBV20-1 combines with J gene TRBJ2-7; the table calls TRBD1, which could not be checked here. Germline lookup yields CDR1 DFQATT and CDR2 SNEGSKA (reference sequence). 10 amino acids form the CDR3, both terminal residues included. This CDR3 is CSARDPGGGR.

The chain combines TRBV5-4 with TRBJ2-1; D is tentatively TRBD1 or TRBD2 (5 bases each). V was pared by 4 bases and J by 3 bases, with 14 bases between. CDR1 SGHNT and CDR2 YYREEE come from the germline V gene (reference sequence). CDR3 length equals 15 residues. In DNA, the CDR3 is TGTGCCAGCAGCCTTACCGGGACGATCTACAATGAGCAGTTCTTC. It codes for CASSLTGTIYNEQFF. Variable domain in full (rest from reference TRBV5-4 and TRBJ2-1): ETGVTQSPTHLIKTRGQQVTLRCSSQSGHNTVSWYQQALGQGPQFIFQYYREEENGRGNFPPRFSGLQFPNYSSELNVNALELDDSALYLCASSLTGTIYNEQFFGPGTRLTVL.

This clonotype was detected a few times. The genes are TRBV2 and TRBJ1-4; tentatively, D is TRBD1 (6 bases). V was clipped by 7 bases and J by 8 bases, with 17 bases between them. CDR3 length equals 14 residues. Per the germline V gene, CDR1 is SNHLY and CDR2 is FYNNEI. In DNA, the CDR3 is TGTGCCAGCATCAAGGCAGGGGCAGGGGAAAAACTGTTTTTT. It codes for CASIKAGAGEKLFF.

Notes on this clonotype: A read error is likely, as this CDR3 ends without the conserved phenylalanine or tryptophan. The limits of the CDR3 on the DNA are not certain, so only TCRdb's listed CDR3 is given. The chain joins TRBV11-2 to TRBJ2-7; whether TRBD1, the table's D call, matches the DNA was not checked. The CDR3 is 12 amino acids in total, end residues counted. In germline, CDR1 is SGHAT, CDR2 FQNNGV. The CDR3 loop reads CASSLGGENQCL.

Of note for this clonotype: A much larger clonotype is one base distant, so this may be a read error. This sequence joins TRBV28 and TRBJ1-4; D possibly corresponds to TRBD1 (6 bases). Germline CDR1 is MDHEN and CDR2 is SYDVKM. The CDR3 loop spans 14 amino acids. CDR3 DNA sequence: TGTGCCAGCAGTTTATCGAAAAGGGGGGGGCGACTGTCTTTT. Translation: CASSLSKRGGRLSF. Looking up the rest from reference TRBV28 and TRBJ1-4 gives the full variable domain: DVKVTQSSRYLVKRTGEKVFLECVQDMDHENMFWYRQDPGLGLRLIYFSYDVKMKEKGDIPEGYSVSREKKERFSLILESASTNQTSMYLCASSLSKRGGRLSFGSGTQLSVL.

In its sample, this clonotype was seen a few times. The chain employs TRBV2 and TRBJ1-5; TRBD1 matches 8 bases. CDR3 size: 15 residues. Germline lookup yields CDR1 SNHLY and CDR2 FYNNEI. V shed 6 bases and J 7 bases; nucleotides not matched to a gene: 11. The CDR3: CASSGQGGGSQPQHF. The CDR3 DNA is TGTGCCAGCAGCGGACAGGGAGGGGGATCACAGCCCCAGCATTTT.